The source of this TCR beta chain is a study of blood T cell repertoires in COVID-19. In the study overall: Both acute and convalescent COVID-19 samples were obtained from the United States, Italy and Spain. Sample material is recorded as cDNA or gDNA derived from T cells, B-cell-depleted T cells, or PBMCs.

Under the authors' procedure: Amplification of reference gene primers provided the estimated nucleated cell counts. Generated by immunoSEQ multiplex PCR, the TCRdb table keeps only in-frame clones and is missing some. V, J and clone size were drawn from that table, and D and trimming were deduced from the DNA. The sample consists of around 200,000 clones, approximately 83% of them appearing once. CDR3 length: 17 amino acids. Germline values: CDR1 SGDLS, CDR2 YYNGEE. V was clipped by 0 bases and J by 0 bases, with 14 bases between them. Sample: peripheral blood. This clonotype was obtained from a woman aged 40-49 years with active or convalescent COVID-19. This rearrangement joins TRBV9 to TRBJ2-3; a possible D gene is TRBD2 (6 bases). CDR3 bases: TGTGCCAGCAGCGTAGCTCTTGGGGGACTCAGCACAGATACGCAGTATTTT. Protein sequence: CASSVALGGLSTDTQYF.